This T cell receptor (beta chain) was identified during a study of blood T cell repertoires in COVID-19. The CDR3 length is 14 residues. After removal of 6 bases from V and 7 bases from J, the junction contained 11 bases not matched to a gene. Germline lookup yields CDR1 SEHNR and CDR2 FQNEAQ (reference sequence). This clone was counted many times. The method was immunoSEQ multiplex PCR; TCRdb's version includes in-frame clones alone and lacks a portion of them. The table lists 60,000 to 75,000 clones, around four fifths of them singletons. Material for sequencing was peripheral blood. This receptor was identified in a woman aged 50 to 65 with active or convalescent COVID-19. J is TRBJ1-2 and V is TRBV7-9; 7 bases line up with TRBD1. The CDR3 DNA reads as TGTGCCAGCAGTCCTTTACAGGGGCCTAGTGGCTACACCTTC. Its translation: CASSPLQGPSGYTF.